This T cell receptor (beta chain) was captured in a study of blood T cell repertoires in COVID-19. Per the original methods: Amplification from reference gene primers served as the basis for estimated nucleated cell counts. Profiling relied on immunoSEQ multiplex PCR, and the TCRdb table lists in-frame clones only, not all of them. V and J calls and clone size are as listed in that table; D and trimming were resolved from the DNA. The sample includes about 350,000 clones, under 95% seen only once; the top ten take less than 3.5%. This CDR3 contains 15 residues. V dropped 6 bases and J dropped 3; count of bases not matched to a gene: 5. CDR1 is MGHDK and CDR2 is SYGVNS in the germline V gene.

J is TRBJ1-4 and V is TRBV25-1; 9 nucleotides align to TRBD1. The sequence came from a woman between 18 and 30 years old who had recovered from COVID-19. Sequenced material: peripheral blood. The CDR3 reads CASRRQGGANEKLFF. The CDR3 region has the DNA TGTGCCAGCAGACGACAGGGGGGAGCTAATGAAAAACTGTTTTTT.